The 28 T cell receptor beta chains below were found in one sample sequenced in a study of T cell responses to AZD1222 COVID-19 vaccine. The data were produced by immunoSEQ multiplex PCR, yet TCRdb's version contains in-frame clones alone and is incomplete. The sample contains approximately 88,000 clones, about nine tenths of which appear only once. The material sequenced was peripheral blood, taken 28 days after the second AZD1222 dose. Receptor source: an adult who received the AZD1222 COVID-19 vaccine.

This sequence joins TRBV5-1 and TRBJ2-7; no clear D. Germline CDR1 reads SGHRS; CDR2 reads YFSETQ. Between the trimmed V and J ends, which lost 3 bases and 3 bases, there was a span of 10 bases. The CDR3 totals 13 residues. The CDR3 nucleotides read TGCGCCAGCAGCTGGGCCCCAGGCTACGAGCAGTACTTC. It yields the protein CASSWAPGYEQYF.

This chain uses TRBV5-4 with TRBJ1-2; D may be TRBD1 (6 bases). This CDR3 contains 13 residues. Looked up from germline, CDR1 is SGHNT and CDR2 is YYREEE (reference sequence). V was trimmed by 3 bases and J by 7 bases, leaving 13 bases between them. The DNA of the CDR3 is TGTGCCAGCAGCTCAACAGGGACCTCTGGCTACACCTTC. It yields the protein CASSSTGTSGYTF.

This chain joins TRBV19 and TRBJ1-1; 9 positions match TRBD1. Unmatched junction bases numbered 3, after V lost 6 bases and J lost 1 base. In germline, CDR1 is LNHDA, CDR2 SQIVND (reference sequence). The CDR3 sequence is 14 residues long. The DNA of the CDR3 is TGTGCCAGTAGAGTACAGGGGGCGAACACTGAAGCTTTCTTT. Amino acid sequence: CASRVQGANTEAFF.

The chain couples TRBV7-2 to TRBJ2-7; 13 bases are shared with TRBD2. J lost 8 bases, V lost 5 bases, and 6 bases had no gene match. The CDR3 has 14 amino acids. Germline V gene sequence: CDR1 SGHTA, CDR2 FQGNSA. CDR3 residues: CASSPGLAGAKQYF. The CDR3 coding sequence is TGTGCCAGCAGCCCCGGACTAGCGGGGGCCAAGCAGTACTTC.

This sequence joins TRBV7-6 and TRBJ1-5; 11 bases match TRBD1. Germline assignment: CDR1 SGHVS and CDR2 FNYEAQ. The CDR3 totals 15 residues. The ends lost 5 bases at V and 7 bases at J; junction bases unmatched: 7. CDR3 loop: CASSQMGQGEQPQHF. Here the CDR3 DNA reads TGTGCCAGCAGCCAAATGGGACAGGGGGAACAGCCCCAGCATTTT. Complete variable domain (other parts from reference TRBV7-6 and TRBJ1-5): GAGVSQSPRYKVTKRGQDVALRCDPISGHVSLYWYRQALGQGPEFLTYFNYEAQQDKSGLPNDRFSAERPEGSISTLTIQRTEQRDSAMYRCASSQMGQGEQPQHFGDGTRLSIL.

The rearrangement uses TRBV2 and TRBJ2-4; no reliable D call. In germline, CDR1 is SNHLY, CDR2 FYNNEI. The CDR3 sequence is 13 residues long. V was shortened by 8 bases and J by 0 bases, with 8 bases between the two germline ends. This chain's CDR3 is CASFSAAKNIQYF. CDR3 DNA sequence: TGTGCCAGCTTTTCTGCAGCCAAAAACATTCAGTACTTC.

The CDR3 reads CASRETGTVGYTF. CDR3 sequence (DNA): TGTGCCAGCAGAGAAACCGGGACAGTAGGCTACACCTTC. V is TRBV6-6 and J is TRBJ1-2; 7 bases fit TRBD1. The CDR3 spans 13 residues. V lost 6 bases, J lost 8 bases, and 9 bases stayed unmatched. Germline values: CDR1 MNHNY, CDR2 SVGAGI (reference sequence).

CDR3 nucleotide sequence: TGCGCCAGCAGCCCACTAGAGGGGGATACTGAAGCTTTCTTT. It specifies CASSPLEGDTEAFF. The chain couples TRBV4-3 to TRBJ1-1, with D perhaps TRBD1 (6 bases). V gave up 4 bases and J gave up 5 bases, with 14 bases separating them. This CDR3 region has 14 residues. Germline CDR1 is LGHNA and CDR2 is YSLEER.

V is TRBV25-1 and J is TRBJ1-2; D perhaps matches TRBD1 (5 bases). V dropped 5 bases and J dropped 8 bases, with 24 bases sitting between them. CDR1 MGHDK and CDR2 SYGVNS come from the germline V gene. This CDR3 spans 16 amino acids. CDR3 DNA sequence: TGTGCCAGCAGTAAACCATACGGGACGGGGATTCACGGCTACACCTTC. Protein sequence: CASSKPYGTGIHGYTF.

The DNA for the CDR3 is TGTGCCGTCAGGGTTGATGGCTACACCTTC. This translates into CAVRVDGYTF. V gene TRBV6-5 combines with J gene TRBJ1-2; a weak D match, TRBD1 (5 bases). CDR3 length equals 10 residues. The V end was cut by 11 bases, the J end by 6 bases, with 10 bases between. Germline V gene data show CDR1 as MNHEY and CDR2 as SVGAGI.

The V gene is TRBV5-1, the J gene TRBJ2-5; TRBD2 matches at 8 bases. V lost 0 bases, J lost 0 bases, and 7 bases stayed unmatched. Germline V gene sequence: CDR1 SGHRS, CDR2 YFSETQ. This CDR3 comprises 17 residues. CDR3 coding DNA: TGCGCCAGCAGCTTGGGAGCTGGCGGGGGGTACCAAGAGACCCAGTACTTC. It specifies CASSLGAGGGYQETQYF.

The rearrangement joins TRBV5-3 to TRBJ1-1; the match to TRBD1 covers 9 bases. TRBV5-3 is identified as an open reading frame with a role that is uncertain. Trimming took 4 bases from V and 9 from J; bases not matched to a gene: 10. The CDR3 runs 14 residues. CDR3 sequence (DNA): TGTGCCAGAAGCCGACCTGGGACAGGGCCACAAGCTTTCTTT. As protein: CARSRPGTGPQAFF.

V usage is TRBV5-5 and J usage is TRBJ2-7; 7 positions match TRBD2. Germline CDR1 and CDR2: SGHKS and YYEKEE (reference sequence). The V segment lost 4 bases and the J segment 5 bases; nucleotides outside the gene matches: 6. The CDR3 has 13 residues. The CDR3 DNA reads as TGTGCCAGCAGCAGGCTAGCGGATGACGAGCAGTACTTC. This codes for CASSRLADDEQYF.

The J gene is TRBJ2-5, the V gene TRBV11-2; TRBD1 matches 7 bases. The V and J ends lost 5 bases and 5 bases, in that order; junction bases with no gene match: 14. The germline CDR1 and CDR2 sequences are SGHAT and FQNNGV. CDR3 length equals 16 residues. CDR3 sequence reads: CASSGGRDSPRETQYF. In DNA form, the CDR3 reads TGTGCCAGCAGCGGAGGCCGGGACAGCCCCAGGGAGACCCAGTACTTC.

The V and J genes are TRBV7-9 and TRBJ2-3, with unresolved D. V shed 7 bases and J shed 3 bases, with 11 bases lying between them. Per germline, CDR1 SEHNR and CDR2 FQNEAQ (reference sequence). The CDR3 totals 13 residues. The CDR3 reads CASTLRDTDTQYF. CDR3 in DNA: TGTGCCAGCACCCTTAGAGATACAGATACGCAGTATTTT.

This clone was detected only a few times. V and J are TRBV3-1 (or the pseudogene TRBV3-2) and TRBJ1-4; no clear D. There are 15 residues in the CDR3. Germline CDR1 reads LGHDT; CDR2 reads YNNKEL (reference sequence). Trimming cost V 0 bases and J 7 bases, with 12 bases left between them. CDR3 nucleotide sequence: TGTGCCAGCAGCCAAGAAGCCGGTTTTTCTGAAAAACTGTTTTTT. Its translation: CASSQEAGFSEKLFF.

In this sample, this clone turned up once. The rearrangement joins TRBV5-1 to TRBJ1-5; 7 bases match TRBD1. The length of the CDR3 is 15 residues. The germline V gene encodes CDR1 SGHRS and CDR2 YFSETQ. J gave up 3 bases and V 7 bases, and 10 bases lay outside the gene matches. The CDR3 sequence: CASRVGTDPNQPQHF. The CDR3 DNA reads TGCGCCAGCCGAGTGGGGACAGACCCCAATCAGCCCCAGCATTTT.

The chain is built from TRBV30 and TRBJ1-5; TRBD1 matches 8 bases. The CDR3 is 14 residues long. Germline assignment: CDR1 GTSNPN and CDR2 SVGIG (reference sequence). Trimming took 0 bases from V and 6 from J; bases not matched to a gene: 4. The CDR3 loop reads CAWSVQGGGQPQHF. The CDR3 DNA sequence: TGTGCCTGGAGTGTACAGGGGGGGGGTCAGCCCCAGCATTTT.

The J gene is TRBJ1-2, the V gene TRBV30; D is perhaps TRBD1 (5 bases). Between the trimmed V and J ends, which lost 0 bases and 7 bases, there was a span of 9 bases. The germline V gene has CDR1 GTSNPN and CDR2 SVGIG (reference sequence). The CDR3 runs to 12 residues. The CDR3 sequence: CAWSVKQAGYTF. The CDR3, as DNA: TGTGCCTGGAGTGTAAAACAGGCTGGCTACACCTTC.

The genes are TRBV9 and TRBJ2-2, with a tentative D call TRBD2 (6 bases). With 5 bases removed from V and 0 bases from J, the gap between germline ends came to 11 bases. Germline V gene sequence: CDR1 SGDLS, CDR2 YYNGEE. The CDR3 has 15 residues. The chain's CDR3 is CASRPGGANTGELFF. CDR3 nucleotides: TGTGCCAGCAGGCCCGGGGGAGCGAACACCGGGGAGCTGTTTTTT.

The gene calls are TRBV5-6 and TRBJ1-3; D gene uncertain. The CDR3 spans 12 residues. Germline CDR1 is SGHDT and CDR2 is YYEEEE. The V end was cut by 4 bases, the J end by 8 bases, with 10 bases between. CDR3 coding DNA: TGTGCCAGCAGCCTCTCGGCGGACACCATATATTTT. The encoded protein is CASSLSADTIYF.

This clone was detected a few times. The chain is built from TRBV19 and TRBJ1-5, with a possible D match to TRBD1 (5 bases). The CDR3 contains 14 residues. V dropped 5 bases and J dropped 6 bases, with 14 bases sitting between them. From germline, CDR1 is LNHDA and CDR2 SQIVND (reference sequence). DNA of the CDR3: TGTGCCAGTAGTGTGGGGACGCCGGGTCAGCCCCAGCATTTT. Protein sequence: CASSVGTPGQPQHF.

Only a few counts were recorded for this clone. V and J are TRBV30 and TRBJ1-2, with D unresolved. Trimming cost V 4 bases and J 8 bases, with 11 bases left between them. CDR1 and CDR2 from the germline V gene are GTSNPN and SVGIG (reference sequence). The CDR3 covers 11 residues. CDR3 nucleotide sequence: TGTGCCTGGACGGGTTTGGTGGGCTACACCTTC. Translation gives CAWTGLVGYTF.

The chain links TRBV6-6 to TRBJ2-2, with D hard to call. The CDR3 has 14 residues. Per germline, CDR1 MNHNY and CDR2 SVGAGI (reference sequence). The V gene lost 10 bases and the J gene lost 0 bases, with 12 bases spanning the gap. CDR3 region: CATTGSANTGELFF. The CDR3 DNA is TGTGCCACTACCGGCTCGGCGAACACCGGGGAGCTGTTTTTT.

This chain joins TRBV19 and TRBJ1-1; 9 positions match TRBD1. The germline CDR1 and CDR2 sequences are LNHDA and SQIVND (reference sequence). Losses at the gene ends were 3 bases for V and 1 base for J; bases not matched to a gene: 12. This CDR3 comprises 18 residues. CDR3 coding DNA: TGTGCCAGTAGTATTAAGCCGGGACAGGGTATGGGGAACACTGAAGCTTTCTTT. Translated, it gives CASSIKPGQGMGNTEAFF.

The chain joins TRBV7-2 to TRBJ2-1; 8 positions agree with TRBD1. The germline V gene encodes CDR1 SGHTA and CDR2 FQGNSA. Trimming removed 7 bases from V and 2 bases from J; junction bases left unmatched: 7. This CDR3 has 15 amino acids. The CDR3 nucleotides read TGTGCCAGCACCAGGGGGCCCAGCCCCTACAATGAGCAGTTCTTC. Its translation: CASTRGPSPYNEQFF.

The CDR3: CASSGDFGQGRWFF. Written as DNA, the CDR3 is TGTGCCAGCTCCGGCGACTTTGGACAGGGAAGGTGGTTCTTC. The chain joins TRBV18 to TRBJ2-1; 8 positions agree with TRBD1. The CDR3 sequence is 14 residues long. From germline, CDR1 is KGHSH and CDR2 LQKENI. After removal of 6 bases from V and 15 bases from J, the junction contained 16 bases not matched to a gene.

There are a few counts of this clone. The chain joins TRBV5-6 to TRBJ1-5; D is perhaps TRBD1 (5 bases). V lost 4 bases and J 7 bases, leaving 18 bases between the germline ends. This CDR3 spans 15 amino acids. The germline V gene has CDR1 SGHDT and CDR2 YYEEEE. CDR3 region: CASSRGTHQDQPQHF. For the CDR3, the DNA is TGTGCCAGCAGCCGAGGGACCCACCAGGACCAGCCCCAGCATTTT.